The T cell receptor (beta chain) under discussion was sequenced for a study of PD-1 blockade in classical Hodgkin lymphoma. Every patient had relapsed following autologous stem cell transplantation, and cohorts differed in brentuximab vedotin exposure. V trimming: 3 bases; J trimming: 6 bases; junction bases outside the gene matches: 0. The germline V gene has CDR1 SGHAT and CDR2 FQNNGV. The CDR3 has 15 residues. About this clone itself: Antigen specificity is unknown.

Some clones are missing from TCRdb's copy, which holds only in-frame ones; the method was immunoSEQ multiplex PCR. The table includes more than 140,000 clones, about four fifths detected once. Whole-study results and caveats: Repertoire difference causes, possibly disease activity or prior therapy, remain undefined.

The sample in question was peripheral blood mononuclear cells (PBMCs), obtained before the second cycle of nivolumab. The source of this sequence is a human donor with classical Hodgkin lymphoma. V is TRBV11-2 and J is TRBJ2-1, with 15 bases fitting TRBD2. The CDR3 is CASSLGLAGGNEQFF. CDR3 in DNA: TGTGCCAGCAGCTTGGGACTAGCGGGGGGCAATGAGCAGTTCTTC.